This T cell receptor delta chain derives from a study of Vδ1+ human thymocytes. The sorted cells were CD3+ Vdelta1+ Vdelta2- thymocytes from alphabeta-depleted thymus. Germline V lookup: CDR1 TSWWSYY, CDR2 QGS. Trimming at V came to 2 bases and at J to 0 bases, leaving 14 bases not matched to a gene. This CDR3 comprises 20 residues. To note about this clone: Its antigen remains unidentified.

Extracted RNA was reverse transcribed into cDNA. The CDR3 regions were amplified by multiplex PCR from V-gene primers to a constant-region primer. TCRdb called clones anew from the multiplex PCR reads with CATT. The sample shows about 55,000 delta-chain clones, more than 15% of them seen only once. Broader study findings: Many TRG clonotypes were shared between donors; TRD repertoires were essentially private. In the thymus, TRG and TRD repertoires looked highly polyclonal with Gaussian CDR3 lengths. Around 20% of thymic delta-chain sequences were Vdelta2, with few Vdelta3, unlike blood Vdelta1+ controls.

This receptor was taken from a boy younger than two who had congenital heart surgery. The rearrangement uses TRDV1 and TRDJ2; TRDD3 agrees at 8 bases. Sequencing was done on a sample of Vdelta1+ gamma-delta thymocytes from the thymus. Subset specified: FACS-sorted CD3+ TCRalphabeta- TCRVdelta1+ TCRVdelta2- thymocytes. The CDR3 nucleotides are TGTGCTCTTGGGGAAAGTCCTACGTTACTGGGGGGTTCTTTGACAGCACAACTCTTCTTT. This translates into CALGESPTLLGGSLTAQLFF.